This T cell receptor beta chain was profiled in a study of Ad26.COV2.S vaccination and SARS-CoV-2 variants. Data came from immunoSEQ multiplex PCR; TCRdb stores just in-frame clones and leaves some out. This table holds approximately 300,000 clones, 70% to 90% found once. The CDR3 consists of 13 residues. V lost 8 bases, J lost 1 base, and 11 bases lay in between. From germline, CDR1 is ENHRY and CDR2 SYGVKD. Treatment of the sample: around 19 received Ad26.COV2.S at low or high dose, single or two shots; roughly five received placebo; per-sample allocation not given. Repertoires come from day 63 after the first vaccine or placebo injection.

The specimen comprised peripheral blood, sampled in a trial of Ad26.COV2.S vaccine versus placebo. The clonotype comes from a person between 18 and 59 years old who received the Ad26.COV2.S COVID-19 vaccine or a placebo. The V call is TRBV10-3, the J call TRBJ1-2; maybe TRBD1 (5 bases). This chain's CDR3 is CAIPKGFNYGYTF. In nucleotides, the CDR3 is TGTGCCATCCCAAAGGGGTTTAACTATGGCTACACCTTC.